This T cell receptor beta chain was observed in a study of cytomegalovirus exposure and HLA in healthy donors (dated by TCRdb to the late 2010s). As for the study more broadly: An earlier analysis of roughly 630 of the donors reported approximately 270 Gb of sequence data and approximately 110 million unique TCR beta sequences from 150 million to 200 million T cells. The study aimed to test whether signatures of past pathogen exposure could be identified by cataloging public T cell receptors. HLA typing included class I and class II loci at four-digit resolution. The later analysis used no new phenotypic data to find candidate immune exposures, relying instead on TCR beta sequences and their occurrence across donors. In a later genetic analysis, genome-wide SNP genotypes for about 65% of the roughly 700 donors were used, and that subset was treated as a discovery cohort. To predict cytomegalovirus infection status, the study combined high-throughput TCR immunosequencing, statistical association of individual TCRs with disease status, and machine learning. A later analysis re-analyzed previously published TCR beta repertoires from roughly 690 donors and added high-resolution HLA genotyping to study TCR occurrence patterns. Donor age, sex, ethnicity and CMV serostatus were compiled together with the repertoire data. Typing coverage differed by locus: A, B, C, DRB1 and DQB1 were typed in roughly 620-640 donors, DQA1 in around 500, DPA1 in some 600, and DPB1 in 472. A separate validation cohort of about 110 different subjects was used in addition to the roughly 700-subject first cohort. The study profiled the T cell repertoires of more than 500 subjects by immunosequencing and related them to cytomegalovirus serostatus. Approximately 300 gigabases of sequencing data and around 85 million unique TCR sequences made up an early release that covered nearly 650 HLA-typed donors. Among the roughly 390 genotyped donors, around 81% belonged to the genetic ancestry cluster associated with self-reported Caucasian donors. Every repertoire in the discovery cohort had been generated on one and the same sequencing platform. To decide whether each TCR beta V gene segment behaved as functional or pseudogenic, an earlier analysis of some 580 of the donors relied on high-throughput TCR beta sequencing. Across 300 to 400 genotyped donors of the cohort, an average of about 240,000 unique TCR beta nucleotide sequences per donor were sequenced, and roughly 20% of those sequences were non-productive. A few DR-DQ haplotypes were handled as single units for association and clustering because linkage in the cohort was strong.

In the case of this clone: Its antigen remains unidentified. It has no much larger one-base neighbor in the sample; base qualities were not kept.

Library method: the immunoSEQ multiplex PCR assay. For the multiplex PCR, a mixture combining 60 forward primers for TCR Vbeta segments and 13 reverse primers for TCR Jbeta segments was used. A multiplex PCR assay on genomic DNA amplified the CDR3 region of rearranged TCR beta genes. The amplified TCR beta libraries were sequenced on the Illumina HiSeq System as 87-base-pair reads. Per the authors' processing: A later analysis counted about 80 million unique TCR beta chains across the 690 or so repertoires, and roughly 9.9 million of these chains were shared by at least two donors. Raw reads were error-corrected and collapsed into unique sequences with a nearest-neighbor algorithm that merged closely related sequences to remove PCR and sequencing errors. CDR3 sequences were aligned to IMGT reference sequences to assign V, D and J gene segments. Each retained sequence needed at least a six-nucleotide match to both a V gene segment and a J gene segment. A rearrangement counted as productive if the CDR3 had no stop codons and remained in frame with V and J, and every other rearrangement counted as non-productive. Following IMGT convention, CDR3 was defined as the stretch from the second conserved V-encoded cysteine to the conserved J-encoded phenylalanine. Sequences without an unambiguous match to a single V gene segment were excluded from the earlier analysis of a few hundred of the donors. In an earlier analysis of several hundred of the donors, a V segment was called functional when productive rearrangements were above 56.7%, and segregating when the standard deviation between donors exceeded 5%. A statistical classification framework was built for diagnosing cytomegalovirus status from the catalog of TCR beta chain sequences. A later analysis assigned V and J genes by comparing TCR nucleotide sequences with IMGT/GENE-DB human TR gene sequences. In a later analysis, CDR3 sequences and most-parsimonious VDJ recombination scenarios were assigned using the TCRdist pipeline. In a later analysis, each TCR beta chain was defined by its CDR3 amino acid sequence together with its V-gene family, and reads lacking a unique V-gene family were excluded. As a way to deal with suspected cross-contamination and a sequencing artifact, a later analysis dropped approximately 590 nucleotide sequences that were highly shared and had low generation probability. A later analysis calculated a clonal expansion index for each public chain from normalized within-repertoire ranks of inferred template counts. Generation probabilities in a later analysis came from a VDJ recombination model fitted to out-of-frame rearrangements, and those results were checked against IGoR. In a later analysis, TCR-TCR, TCR-HLA and TCR-CMV co-occurrence was scored with hypergeometric tests, and a repertoire-size bias correction was applied to TCR pairs. To estimate false discovery rates, a later analysis permuted the HLA or CMV assignments 20 times. A later analysis grouped co-occurring TCRs with DBSCAN, adding TCRdist sequence similarity when clustering within HLA-allele-positive subsets. Co-occurrence clustering excluded repertoires with fewer than 30,000 or more than 120,000 public chains, plus five with anomalous nucleotide sharing. The clones in this table, taken by TCRdb from immuneACCESS, are in-frame only. Not every clone is retained; where verified, under half of the shortfall comes from an unresolved V gene, and the cause of the rest is unknown. That table supplies the V and J calls and clone size; D and trimming were determined from the DNA. The sample yields 100,000 to 150,000 clones; roughly 80% were counted once. Of the sample, roughly 3.7% falls within the top ten clones.

For CDR1 and CDR2, the germline V gene lists SGHRS and YFSETQ. The CDR3 numbers 15 residues from cysteine through phenylalanine. Just the 45-base CDR3 DNA is kept, in frame starting at base 1. V loses 0 bases at its end and J loses 1 base; junction bases beyond the gene matches: 2. The cohort comprised 670 or so healthy bone marrow donors. All cohort members were sampled while nominally healthy, although unrecorded immune exposures were likely present. The donor was CMV seropositive and was included in the group of 250 to 350 seropositive cohort members. A peripheral blood sample was collected from each donor, and TCR beta sequencing was performed on peripheral blood mononuclear cells. The Qiagen DNeasy Blood Extraction Kit was used to extract genomic DNA from the blood cell samples. Overall study results and their limits: In a later analysis, HLA-associated TCR beta chains showed more clonal expansion and lower generation probabilities than non-associated chains that were equally common. Because some donors lacked HLA typing at each locus, the association tests relied only on the typed subset. In an earlier analysis of approximately 600 of the donors, most TCR beta V segments were observed in productive rearrangements about 87% or about 30% of the time, broadly matching IMGT annotations. CMV serostatus was the only immune exposure information available for the cohort. The presence/absence analyses assumed that sequencing depth was roughly uniform across donors, and that assumption may not be true. Specific HLA alleles were associated with more than 15,000 TCR beta sequences at a false discovery rate of 0.05 in a later analysis. According to a later analysis, most CMV-associated TCR beta chains appeared to be HLA-restricted, and the HLA associations seemed to be driven largely by CMV exposure. A further reported finding was that TCR beta sequences accurately predicted the HLA-A and HLA-B alleles for most subjects in the first cohort. The classifier was reported to diagnose cytomegalovirus status with high specificity and sensitivity in both the original cohort and the validation cohort. A later analysis reported that several top co-occurrence clusters appeared linked to parvovirus B19, influenza, CMV and Epstein-Barr virus. A later genetic analysis reported fewer N-insertions in productive TCRs among donors in an Asian-associated ancestry cluster than the roughly 700-donor mean. In the study, roughly 160 TCR beta chains were listed as associated with cytomegalovirus. In this cohort, only TCR beta chains were sequenced, and detectable features were limited by the absence of alpha or paired-chain data. Assigning TCR associations to individual alleles was difficult when HLA alleles, especially DR and DQ, strongly co-occurred. While some public TCRs were present in many individuals, most TCR sequences turned up only very rarely across donors. Linkage disequilibrium might explain the correlated functional status among segregating V segments, but an unknown experimental factor could not be ruled out. Some IMGT-functional V segments, including TRBV6-2 and TRBV6-3, could not be told apart with the 87-base-pair reads, so those segments were excluded. According to a later analysis, TCR association rates differed among HLA loci, with DRB1 alleles showing the most associated TCRs and HLA-C alleles showing the fewest. A later genetic analysis associated a missense DCLRE1C variant with V-gene and J-gene trimming of TCR beta chains, and an independent cohort replicated the association. The authors suggested that the approach could potentially be generalized to other disease states and immunological phenotypes. Seventeen rarely observed V segments, including chromosome 9 orphons, were excluded from the earlier analysis of just under 600 of the donors because counts were too low. A group of highly shared sequence variants was considered likely to be a technical artifact of the sequencing pipeline. In vitro tests confirmed that a few of the cytomegalovirus-associated TCR beta chains recognize cytomegalovirus antigens.

The clonotype originates from a woman aged 40-49 years in good health and CMV-seropositive. The material sequenced was PBMCs. The rearrangement combines TRBV5-1 with TRBJ2-5, with 8 middle bases fitting TRBD1. CDR3 region: CASSLAGTGQETQYF. The bases read TGCGCCAGCAGCTTGGCAGGGACAGGCCAAGAGACCCAGTACTTC.